This T cell receptor (beta chain) was recorded in a study of shared clonotypes between healthy human individuals. V lost 2 bases, J lost 7 bases, and 10 bases stayed unmatched. Germline-derived CDR1 and CDR2 are MNHEY and SMNVEV (reference sequence). The CDR3 contains 17 residues. Regarding the study as a whole: Compared with memory subsets, naive subsets generally had larger estimated richness.

With respect to this clone: The antigen is unknown.

The protocol was immunoSEQ multiplex PCR, while the TCRdb copy is restricted to in-frame clones and leaves out a portion. The sample records approximately 1,500,000 clones, under 99% being singletons. The source is a young man in good health. The gene calls are TRBV27 and TRBJ2-1, with 11 bases identical to TRBD2. The sequencing input was naive CD4+ T cells sorted from blood. Noted subset: CD45RA+ positively selected. CDR3: CASSLHRGSGRGNEQFF. As DNA, the CDR3 is TGTGCCAGCAGTTTACATCGTGGTAGCGGGAGGGGAAATGAGCAGTTCTTC.